Each of the 17 T cell receptor beta chains below was sequenced from the same sample in a study of control samples from healthy donors and cancer patients. Some clones are missing from TCRdb's copy, which holds only in-frame ones; the method was immunoSEQ multiplex PCR. The sample carries around 110,000 clones, 85% to 95% recorded once. Sequenced sample: blood. The receptors come from a young man in good health.

The chain carries TRBV30 and TRBJ1-5, with D maybe TRBD1 (6 bases). The germline V gene has CDR1 GTSNPN and CDR2 SVGIG (reference sequence). The CDR3 runs 16 residues. The V end was cut by 3 bases, the J end by 4 bases, with 19 bases between. The CDR3 sequence is CAWSPTGSPWNQPQHF. As DNA, the CDR3 is TGTGCCTGGAGCCCTACAGGGTCCCCTTGGAATCAGCCCCAGCATTTT.

This chain joins TRBV5-8 and TRBJ2-3, with D possibly matching TRBD1 (6 bases). Germline CDR1 is SGHTS and CDR2 is YDEGEE. CDR3 length: 12 residues. V lost 2 bases to trimming and J lost 11 bases, with 12 bases between them. The CDR3 region has the DNA TGTGCCAGCAGCTTACAGGGTTTCGGGCAGTATTTT. This gives the protein CASSLQGFGQYF.

This chain links TRBV24-1 with TRBJ2-5; the D call may be TRBD1 or TRBD2 (5 bases each). The CDR3 has 13 amino acids. The V gene's germline CDR1 is KGHDR and CDR2 SFDVKD. V was cut by 4 bases and J by 4 bases, with 9 bases left in between. The CDR3 coding sequence is TGTGCCACCAGTGACCCAGGGAGAGAGACCCAGTACTTC. It specifies CATSDPGRETQYF.

The chain links TRBV24-1 to TRBJ2-2; D possibly matches TRBD1 or TRBD2 (7 bases each). The CDR3 consists of 18 residues. V was pared by 3 bases and J by 4 bases, with 20 bases between. Germline V gene data show CDR1 as KGHDR and CDR2 as SFDVKD. The CDR3 bases are TGTGCCACCAGTGATCCAAAACGACAGGGAGGGAGCACCGGGGAGCTGTTTTTT. This gives the protein CATSDPKRQGGSTGELFF.

This clone was seen just once. CDR3 loop: CASSLGDREVYYGYTF. The CDR3 DNA reads TGTGCCAGCAGCTTGGGGGACAGGGAGGTGTACTATGGCTACACCTTC. The genes are TRBV5-4 and TRBJ1-2, with TRBD1 identical over 9 bases. The germline V gene encodes CDR1 SGHNT and CDR2 YYREEE (reference sequence). J was trimmed by 3 bases and V by 0 bases; bases with no gene match: 6. This CDR3 comprises 16 residues.

The V gene is TRBV27, the J gene TRBJ1-4, with TRBD1 as a possible D gene (5 bases). Germline V lookup: CDR1 MNHEY, CDR2 SMNVEV (reference sequence). The CDR3 has 15 residues. With 4 bases removed from V and 5 bases from J, the gap between germline ends came to 14 bases. DNA of the CDR3: TGTGCCAGCAGTTCCATGGGACGGGAGAATGAAAAACTGTTTTTT. This gives the protein CASSSMGRENEKLFF.

The chain is built from TRBV3-1 (or the pseudogene TRBV3-2) and TRBJ2-5, with TRBD2 matching over 12 bases. V shed 7 bases, J shed 2 bases, and the junction held 5 bases outside the gene matches. Germline V gives CDR1 LGHDT, CDR2 YNNKEL (reference sequence). The CDR3 covers 15 residues. The DNA for the CDR3 is TGTGCCAGCACCAGGACTAGCGGGATACAAGAGACCCAGTACTTC. Translation gives CASTRTSGIQETQYF.

The CDR3 protein is CASSYSGLSYNSPLHF. The CDR3 DNA reads as TGTGCCAGCAGTTACTCGGGCCTCTCCTATAATTCACCCCTCCACTTT. The chain is built from TRBV6-2 or TRBV6-3 and TRBJ1-6; D gene uncertain. CDR1 MNHEY and CDR2 SVGEGT come from the germline V gene. Trimming pared 0 bases from V and 0 bases from J, leaving 6 bases between. The CDR3 is 16 amino acids.

The chain uses TRBV5-5 and TRBJ1-2; D call uncertain. Between the trimmed V and J ends, which lost 2 bases and 3 bases, there was a span of 14 bases. The CDR3 spans 15 residues. Germline CDR1 is SGHKS and CDR2 is YYEKEE (reference sequence). The CDR3 spells CASSLGLSKDYGYTF. The CDR3 DNA follows: TGTGCCAGCAGCTTAGGACTCTCAAAGGACTATGGCTACACCTTC.

The chain links TRBV9 to TRBJ1-1; D is unclear. V was cut by 0 bases and J by 3 bases, with 12 bases left in between. Germline CDR1 is SGDLS and CDR2 is YYNGEE. This CDR3 comprises 15 residues. CDR3 sequence: CASSVEVGSYTEAFF. CDR3 DNA sequence: TGTGCCAGCAGCGTAGAGGTAGGCAGTTACACTGAAGCTTTCTTT.

In this sample, this clone turned up once. CDR3 sequence: CASSYGWKVAGNTIYF. The CDR3 region has the DNA TGTGCCAGCAGTTACGGATGGAAGGTTGCCGGAAACACCATATATTTT. V gene TRBV2 combines with J gene TRBJ1-3; D gene uncertain. The CDR3 has 16 amino acids. Germline V gives CDR1 SNHLY, CDR2 FYNNEI. The germline V and J ends were trimmed by 5 bases and 4 bases, with 18 bases remaining between them. Full variable domain (outside the CDR3, taken from reference TRBV2 and TRBJ1-3): EPEVTQTPSHQVTQMGQEVILRCVPISNHLYFYWYRQILGQKVEFLVSFYNNEISEKSEIFDDQFSVERPDGSNFTLKIRSTKLEDSAMYFCASSYGWKVAGNTIYFGEGSWLTVV.

The CDR3 nucleotides read TGTGCCAGCAGCTTAAACAGCGACTCCTACGAGCAGTACTTC. Its protein is CASSLNSDSYEQYF. The rearrangement joins TRBV7-9 to TRBJ2-7; the D is unclear. V shed 2 bases and J shed 0 bases, with 8 bases lying between them. The CDR3 is made up of 14 amino acids. Germline CDR1 reads SEHNR; CDR2 reads FQNEAQ (reference sequence).

V is TRBV7-9 and J is TRBJ1-6, with 10 nucleotides matching TRBD1. Germline CDR1 reads SEHNR; CDR2 reads FQNEAQ (reference sequence). Germline trimming cut 11 bases from V and 9 bases from J; bases unmatched to any gene: 4. The CDR3 contains 12 residues. DNA of the CDR3: TGTGCCGGGGACAGGGGATCTTCACCCCTCCACTTT. Encoded protein: CAGDRGSSPLHF.

The chain couples TRBV28 to TRBJ1-3; no clear D gene. The CDR3 totals 14 residues. The V and J ends lost 2 bases and 0 bases respectively, with 5 bases between them. Germline CDR1 MDHEN, CDR2 SYDVKM. This CDR3 is CASSLQNSGNTIYF. Written as DNA, the CDR3 is TGTGCCAGCAGTTTACAAAACTCTGGAAACACCATATATTTT.

V gene TRBV28 combines with J gene TRBJ1-1; no firm D call. V lost 5 bases and J 0 bases, leaving 13 bases between the germline ends. The CDR3 loop spans 15 amino acids. Germline CDR1 and CDR2: MDHEN and SYDVKM. CDR3 region: CASSGVSIMNTEAFF. The CDR3 DNA follows: TGTGCCAGCAGTGGGGTCAGCATTATGAACACTGAAGCTTTCTTT. The full variable domain, in which reference TRBV28 and TRBJ1-1 provide the parts outside the CDR3, is DVKVTQSSRYLVKRTGEKVFLECVQDMDHENMFWYRQDPGLGLRLIYFSYDVKMKEKGDIPEGYSVSREKKERFSLILESASTNQTSMYLCASSGVSIMNTEAFFGQGTRLTVV.

V usage is TRBV7-8 and J usage is TRBJ2-2; TRBD2 might be the D (5 bases). V lost 7 bases and J 1 base, leaving 19 bases between the germline ends. The germline CDR1 and CDR2 sequences are SGHVS and FQNEAQ. This CDR3 has 17 residues. The CDR3 DNA sequence: TGTGCCAGCACCGTTTTGGAGGTGGGATTGAACACCGGGGAGCTGTTTTTT. It codes for CASTVLEVGLNTGELFF.

CDR3 in amino acids: CASKTSGALNEQFF. The CDR3, as DNA: TGTGCCAGCAAAACTAGCGGGGCCCTCAATGAGCAGTTCTTC. This chain connects TRBV27 to TRBJ2-1, with TRBD2 identical over 10 bases. The CDR3 contains 14 residues. Germline CDR1 reads MNHEY; CDR2 reads SMNVEV (reference sequence). Trimming at V came to 7 bases and at J to 6 bases, leaving 6 bases not matched to a gene.